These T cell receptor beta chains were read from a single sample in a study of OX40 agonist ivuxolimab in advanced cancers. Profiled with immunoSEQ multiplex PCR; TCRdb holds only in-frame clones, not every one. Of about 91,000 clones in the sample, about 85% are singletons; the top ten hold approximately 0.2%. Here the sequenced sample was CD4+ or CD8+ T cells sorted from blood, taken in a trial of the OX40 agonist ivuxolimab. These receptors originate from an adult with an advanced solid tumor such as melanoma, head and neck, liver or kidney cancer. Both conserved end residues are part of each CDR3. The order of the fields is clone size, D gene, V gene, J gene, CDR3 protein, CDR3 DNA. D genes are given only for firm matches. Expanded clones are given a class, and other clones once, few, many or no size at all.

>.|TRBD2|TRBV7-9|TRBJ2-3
CASSLGLAGGLGDTQYF
TGTGCCAGCAGCTTGGGACTAGCGGGGGGGCTTGGAGATACGCAGTATTTT
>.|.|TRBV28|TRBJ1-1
CASSGSGHMVNTEAFF
TGTGCCAGCAGTGGGTCGGGGCATATGGTGAACACTGAAGCTTTCTTT
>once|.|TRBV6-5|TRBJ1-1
CATSATQGRTEAFF
TGTGCCACCTCCGCGACTCAGGGGCGCACTGAAGCTTTCTTT
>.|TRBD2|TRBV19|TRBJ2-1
CASSLLAGSYNEQFF
TGTGCCAGTAGTCTTCTAGCGGGATCCTACAATGAGCAGTTCTTC
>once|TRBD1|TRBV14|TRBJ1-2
CASTDRVGYGYTF
TGTGCCAGTACCGACAGGGTGGGCTATGGCTACACCTTC
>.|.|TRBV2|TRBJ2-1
CASSEVGYSEQFF
TGTGCCAGCAGTGAAGTTGGGTACAGTGAGCAGTTCTTC
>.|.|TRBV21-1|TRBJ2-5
CASSNWAGVRETQYF
TGTGCCAGCAGCAATTGGGCGGGGGTTCGGGAGACCCAGTACTTC
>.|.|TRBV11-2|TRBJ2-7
CASSFMTVVHDEQYF
TGTGCCAGCAGCTTCATGACGGTAGTCCACGACGAGCAGTACTTC
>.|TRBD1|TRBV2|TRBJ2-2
CASSARTGAKNTGELFF
TGTGCCAGCAGTGCCCGGACAGGGGCGAAAAACACCGGGGAGCTGTTTTTT
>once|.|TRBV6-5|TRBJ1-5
CASSYSSGDNQPQHF
TGTGCCAGCAGTTACTCGTCTGGAGACAATCAGCCCCAGCATTTT
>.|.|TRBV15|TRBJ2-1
CATSRELRGSYNEQFF
TGTGCCACCAGCAGAGAGTTGAGGGGGTCCTACAATGAGCAGTTCTTC
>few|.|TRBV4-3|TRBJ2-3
CASSPRGLTDTQYF
TGCGCCAGCAGCCCGCGGGGGCTCACAGATACGCAGTATTTT
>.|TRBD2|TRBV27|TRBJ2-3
CASSAEPLAGVFVDTQYF
TGTGCCAGCAGTGCCGAACCACTAGCGGGAGTTTTTGTGGATACGCAGTATTTT
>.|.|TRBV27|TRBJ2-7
CASSSTGTSGPYEQYF
TGTGCCAGCAGTTCAACCGGGACGAGTGGACCCTACGAGCAGTACTTC
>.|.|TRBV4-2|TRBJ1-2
CATSVLAEGDGYTF
TGTGCCACCTCTGTACTTGCGGAGGGCGATGGCTACACCTTC
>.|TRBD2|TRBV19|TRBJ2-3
CASSTGAGGLYTRTDTQYF
TGTGCCAGTAGTACGGGAGCGGGGGGCCTTTACACCCGCACAGATACGCAGTATTTT
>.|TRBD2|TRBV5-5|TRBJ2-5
CASSSGTNQETQYF
TGTGCCAGCAGCTCCGGGACTAACCAAGAGACCCAGTACTTC
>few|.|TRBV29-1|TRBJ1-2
CSVVGDNYGYTF
TGCAGCGTTGTCGGGGACAACTATGGCTACACCTTC
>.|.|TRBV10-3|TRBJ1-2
CAISGGDSWYGYTF
TGTGCCATCAGTGGTGGAGACAGTTGGTATGGCTACACCTTC
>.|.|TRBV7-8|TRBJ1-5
CASSQHGISNQPQHF
TGTGCCAGCAGCCAACACGGGATTAGCAATCAGCCCCAGCATTTT
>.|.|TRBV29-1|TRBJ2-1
CSAIYNLRRGSYNEQFF
TGCAGCGCAATATATAACCTCCGGAGGGGTTCCTACAATGAGCAGTTCTTC
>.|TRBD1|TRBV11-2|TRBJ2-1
CASSPSTGERYNEQFF
TGTGCCAGCAGCCCGTCGACAGGGGAAAGGTACAATGAGCAGTTCTTC
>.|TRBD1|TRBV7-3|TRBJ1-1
CASSRQGRETEAFF
TGTGCCAGCAGCCGACAGGGGAGAGAAACTGAAGCTTTCTTT
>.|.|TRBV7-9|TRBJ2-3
CASSLDRTTDTQYF
TGTGCCAGCAGCTTGGACAGAACCACAGATACGCAGTATTTT
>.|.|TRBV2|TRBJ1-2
CASRGSNYGYTF
TGTGCCAGCAGGGGGAGTAACTATGGCTACACCTTC
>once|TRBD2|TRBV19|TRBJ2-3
CASTHNPGLAGATDTQYF
TGTGCCAGTACCCATAACCCAGGACTAGCGGGAGCTACAGATACGCAGTATTTT
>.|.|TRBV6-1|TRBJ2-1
CASIGYNEQFF
TGTGCCAGCATAGGGTACAATGAGCAGTTCTTC
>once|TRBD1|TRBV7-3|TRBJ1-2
CASSSGQGDYGYTF
TGTGCCAGCAGCTCGGGACAGGGAGACTATGGCTACACCTTC
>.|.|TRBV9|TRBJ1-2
CASSVGGVNRYGYTF
TGTGCCAGCAGCGTAGGCGGGGTCAACCGCTATGGCTACACCTTC
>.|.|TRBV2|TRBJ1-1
CASSGWRSTEAFF
TGTGCCAGCAGTGGTTGGAGAAGCACTGAAGCTTTCTTT
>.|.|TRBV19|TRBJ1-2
CASSGTGKGGYTF
TGTGCCAGTAGTGGAACAGGGAAAGGTGGCTACACCTTC
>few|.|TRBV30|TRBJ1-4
CAWSPRGGEKLFF
TGTGCCTGGAGCCCCAGGGGAGGTGAAAAACTGTTTTTT
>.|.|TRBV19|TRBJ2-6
CASSIPRDGAGANVLTF
TGTGCCAGTAGTATCCCCAGGGACGGGGCTGGGGCCAACGTCCTGACTTTC
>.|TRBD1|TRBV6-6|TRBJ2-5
CASSRQGETQYF
TGTGCCAGCAGTCGACAGGGAGAGACCCAGTACTTC
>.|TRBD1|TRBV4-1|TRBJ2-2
CASSRSGTGTGELFF
TGCGCCAGCAGCCGATCCGGGACAGGGACCGGGGAGCTGTTTTTT
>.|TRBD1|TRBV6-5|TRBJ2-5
CASSAMDRGEETQYF
TGTGCCAGCAGCGCGATGGACAGGGGCGAAGAGACCCAGTACTTC
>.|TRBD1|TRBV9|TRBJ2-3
CASSEVSPGQGISLDTQYF
TGTGCCAGCAGCGAGGTTTCACCGGGACAGGGGATAAGTTTGGATACGCAGTATTTT
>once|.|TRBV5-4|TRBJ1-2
CASRDVNRDYGYTF
TGTGCCAGCAGAGACGTAAACAGGGACTATGGCTACACCTTC
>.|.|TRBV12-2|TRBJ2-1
CASRYPFSGKFYNEQFF
TGTGCAAGTCGCTACCCGTTTAGCGGGAAGTTCTACAATGAGCAGTTCTTC
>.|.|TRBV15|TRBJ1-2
CATSRVARNYGYTF
TGTGCCACCAGCAGAGTAGCCAGAAACTATGGCTACACCTTC
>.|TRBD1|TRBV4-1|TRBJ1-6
CASSYRTGTDSNSPLHF
TGCGCCAGCAGCTATCGGACAGGGACGGATTCTAATTCACCCCTCCACTTT
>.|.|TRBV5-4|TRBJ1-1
CASSFGGRTEAFF
TGTGCCAGCAGCTTCGGGGGGAGGACTGAAGCTTTCTTT
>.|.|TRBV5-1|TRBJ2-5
CASSLLGAGETQYF
TGCGCCAGCAGCTTACTAGGGGCTGGAGAGACCCAGTACTTC
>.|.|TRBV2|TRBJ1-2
CASSPVAHGTYGYTF
TGTGCCAGCAGTCCGGTCGCACACGGAACCTATGGCTACACCTTC
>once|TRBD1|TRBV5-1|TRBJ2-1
CASSLAGQGYIPTQFF
TGCGCCAGCAGCTTGGCTGGACAGGGGTACATCCCCACCCAGTTCTTC
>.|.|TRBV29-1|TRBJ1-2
CSVYIRVDGYTF
TGCAGCGTTTACATCAGGGTTGATGGCTACACCTTC
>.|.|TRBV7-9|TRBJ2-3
CASSFLSGSSDTQYF
TGTGCCAGCAGCTTCTTGTCGGGGAGCTCGGATACGCAGTATTTT
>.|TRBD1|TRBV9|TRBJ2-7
CASSVGQGAYEQYF
TGTGCCAGCAGCGTAGGACAGGGGGCTTACGAGCAGTACTTC
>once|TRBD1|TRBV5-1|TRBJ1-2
CASSPRTGTYGYTF
TGCGCCAGCAGCCCGCGGACAGGGACCTATGGCTACACCTTC
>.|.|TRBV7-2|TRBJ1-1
CASSLGTNTEAFF
TGTGCCAGCAGCTTAGGGACGAACACTGAAGCTTTCTTT
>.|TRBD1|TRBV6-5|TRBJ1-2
CASSYGRGNGYTF
TGTGCCAGCAGTTACGGCAGGGGGAATGGCTACACCTTC
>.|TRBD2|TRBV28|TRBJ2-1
CASSLAGGRYNEQFF
TGTGCCAGCAGTTTGGCGGGAGGGCGTTACAATGAGCAGTTCTTC
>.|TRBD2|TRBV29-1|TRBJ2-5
CSVSGTSGSPLQETQYF
TGCAGCGTTTCGGGAACTAGCGGGAGCCCGCTTCAAGAGACCCAGTACTTC
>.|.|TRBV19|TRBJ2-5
CASSQGRETQYF
TGTGCCAGTAGTCAGGGGCGAGAGACCCAGTACTTC